This T cell receptor (beta chain) is drawn from a study of cytomegalovirus exposure and HLA in healthy donors. It was with 60 Vbeta and 13 Jbeta primers that the PCR ran. In the original processing: The count from a later analysis was 79 million or so unique TCR beta chains, roughly 11 million of them shared. TCRdb's copy holds only in-frame clones and misses some; the assay was immunoSEQ multiplex PCR. V, J and clone size derive from that table, while D and trimming were established from the DNA sequence. Found here are 150,000 to 200,000 clones, around three quarters of them singletons; the top ten hold 1%. Per germline, CDR1 LNHDA and CDR2 SQIVND (reference sequence). Trimming cost V 5 bases and J 3 bases; bases outside gene matches: 12. The CDR3 is 16 amino acids. Worth noting for this clone: Its target is unknown.

Overall study results and limits: The dataset shows that most TCR sequences were rare, while some public TCRs occurred in many donors. CMV serostatus was the sole immune exposure information available. According to reports, the classifier identified cytomegalovirus status with high specificity and sensitivity.

The clonotype comes from a woman aged 40 to 50 in good health and CMV-seronegative. Sequences were obtained from PBMCs. The chain is built from TRBV19 and TRBJ1-2; 7 positions agree with TRBD1. The CDR3 bases are TGTGCCAGTAGTGACTTTTGGGGACAGTGGGACTATGGCTACACCTTC. This gives the protein CASSDFWGQWDYGYTF.